A single sample gave rise to the 8 T cell receptor beta chains below, sequenced in a study of T cell repertoires in cytomegalovirus infection (dated by TCRdb to about 2019). Data came from an Illumina HiSeq 1500. Using fastp at Q25 and MiXCR, TCRdb reprocessed the public reads and kept productive beta chains. Entries are consolidated by CDR3 protein sequence, retaining the most common genes and DNA. The sample profile shows about 830,000 distinct CDR3 sequences; 30% to 35% of them were found once. The ten largest clonotypes hold 9.5% to 15% of the sample. What these receptors recognize is not known. The sample's treatment or condition label, decoded: in vitro stimulation with specific CMV peptide epitopes to enrich CMV-specific T cells. Source: cultured CD8+ T cells from PBMCs, taken from culture after CMV antigen stimulation. The receptor source for this set is a human donor in good health (CMV status not recorded). Some clones in this sample may be carry-over from other donors' samples.

The rearrangement joins TRBV7-9 to TRBJ1-4, with TRBD1 matching 7 bases. Trimming cost V 5 bases and J 8 bases; bases outside gene matches: 8. CDR1 and CDR2 from the germline V gene are SEHNR and FQNEAQ (reference sequence). This CDR3 spans 14 amino acids. The CDR3 sequence is CASSNAGGYEKLFF. DNA for the CDR3: TGTGCCAGCAGCAACGCAGGGGGATACGAAAAACTGTTTTTT.

This sequence joins TRBV9 and TRBJ1-2; D is possibly TRBD1 (5 bases). The CDR3 is made up of 13 amino acids. CDR1 and CDR2 from the germline V gene are SGDLS and YYNGEE. V was cut by 0 bases and J by 6 bases, with 9 bases left in between. The CDR3 DNA reads as TGTGCCAGCAGCGTAGCGAAGACAGATGGCTACACCTTC. The encoded protein is CASSVAKTDGYTF.

This clonotype was counted at least ten times. The chain joins TRBV6-1 to TRBJ1-2; D is unclear. This CDR3 has 11 amino acids. Trimming removed 3 bases from V and 8 bases from J, with 7 bases in between. Germline CDR1 is MNHNS and CDR2 is SASEGT. CDR3 residues: CASSDLGGYTF. The CDR3 nucleotides read TGTGCCAGCAGTGACTTAGGGGGCTACACCTTC.

The chain couples TRBV6-2 or TRBV6-3 to TRBJ2-3, with TRBD1 as a possible D gene (6 bases). The CDR3 spans 15 residues. CDR1 and CDR2 (germline): MNHEY, SVGEGT. Trimming took 6 bases from V and 6 from J, leaving 19 bases between them. CDR3 loop: CASSRSTGEMDTQYF. In DNA form, the CDR3 reads TGTGCCAGCAGCCGTTCGACAGGAGAAATGGATACGCAGTATTTT.

The chain couples TRBV5-5 to TRBJ2-1, with D possibly matching TRBD1 (5 bases). The CDR3 extends over 14 amino acids. Germline assignment: CDR1 SGHKS and CDR2 YYEKEE (reference sequence). The V and J ends lost 4 bases and 4 bases respectively, with 12 bases between them. The chain's CDR3 is CASSPSRGYNEQFF. CDR3 nucleotides: TGTGCCAGCAGCCCCTCTAGGGGATACAATGAGCAGTTCTTC. The variable domain in full, completed from reference TRBV5-5 and TRBJ2-1, reads DAGVTQSPTHLIKTRGQQVTLRCSPISGHKSVSWYQQVLGQGPQFIFQYYEKEERGRGNFPDRFSARQFPNYSSELNVNALLLGDSALYLCASSPSRGYNEQFFGPGTRLTVL.

This chain joins TRBV12-3 or TRBV12-4 and TRBJ1-1, with 7 bases aligning to TRBD1. The CDR3 contains 14 residues. The V and J ends lost 3 bases and 4 bases, in that order; junction bases with no gene match: 5. The CDR3 sequence is CASSFSNRGTEAFF. The CDR3 coding sequence is TGTGCCAGCAGTTTTTCTAACAGGGGCACTGAAGCTTTCTTT.

This sequence joins TRBV27 and TRBJ1-2; the D is unclear. The V and J ends lost 3 bases and 4 bases respectively, with 15 bases between them. Germline V gives CDR1 MNHEY, CDR2 SMNVEV (reference sequence). The CDR3 is 15 residues long. CDR3 in DNA: TGTGCCAGCAGTTTCCGCAGCCGCTATCCCTATGGCTACACCTTC. It translates to CASSFRSRYPYGYTF.

CDR3 sequence (DNA): TGTGCCAGCAGCCCCGGTCTATATTCCAGCACAGATACGCAGTATTTT. It yields the protein CASSPGLYSSTDTQYF. V and J are TRBV7-9 and TRBJ2-3; no clear D gene. The CDR3 length is 16 residues. V lost 5 bases and J 0 bases, leaving 15 bases between the germline ends. Per germline, CDR1 SEHNR and CDR2 FQNEAQ (reference sequence).